The next 26 T cell receptor beta chains were all read from a single sample in a study of blood T cell repertoires in COVID-19. Measured with immunoSEQ multiplex PCR; TCRdb has only the in-frame clones, and not every one. The sample has around 450,000 clones, about nine tenths seen once; the top ten hold approximately 0.55%. The sequenced material came from PBMCs or T cells enriched from blood (not recorded which). These receptors all stem from a man between 18 and 35 years old who had recovered from COVID-19.

The V call is TRBV5-5, the J call TRBJ2-1; no reliable D call. CDR3 length equals 14 residues. CDR1 is SGHKS and CDR2 is YYEKEE in the germline V gene (reference sequence). Between the trimmed V and J ends, which lost 0 bases and 10 bases, there was a span of 14 bases. The CDR3 DNA reads as TGTGCCAGCAGCTTGGCCGGTTCTTCGGAGGAGCAGTTCTTC. It yields the protein CASSLAGSSEEQFF.

This sequence joins TRBV3-1 (or the pseudogene TRBV3-2) and TRBJ1-1; unclear D gene. This CDR3 is 14 amino acids long. Germline V CDR1 and CDR2: LGHDT, YNNKEL (reference sequence). The ends were cut back, 0 bases at V and 6 bases at J, with 11 bases in the middle. CDR3 loop: CASSQEMVSSEAFF. CDR3 DNA: TGTGCCAGCAGCCAAGAAATGGTAAGCTCTGAAGCTTTCTTT.

This clone was detected only once. The chain recombines TRBV29-1 with TRBJ2-2, with 8 bases lining up with TRBD2. This CDR3 is built from 14 residues. Germline values: CDR1 SQVTM, CDR2 ANQGSEA. J lost 2 bases, V lost 4 bases, and 3 bases had no gene match. The CDR3 region is CSVVGRANTGELFF. CDR3 in DNA: TGCAGCGTTGTCGGGAGGGCCAACACCGGGGAGCTGTTTTTT.

Note on this clone: This sample also contains other DNA sequences that code for the same CDR3. This chain connects TRBV27 to TRBJ1-5, with D unresolved. This CDR3 region has 14 residues. With 2 bases removed from V and 0 bases from J, the gap between germline ends came to 5 bases. Germline loops: CDR1 MNHEY, CDR2 SMNVEV (reference sequence). CDR3 DNA: TGTGCCAGCAGTTTAACGGGTAGCAATCAGCCCCAGCATTTT. Residues: CASSLTGSNQPQHF.

This clone was recorded a few times. The same CDR3 is also encoded by other DNA sequences in this sample. The chain couples TRBV7-3 to TRBJ1-1; D perhaps matches TRBD1 (5 bases). The CDR3 is made up of 13 amino acids. Trimming removed 3 bases at V and 4 bases at J, with 9 bases between. From germline, CDR1 is SGHTA and CDR2 FQGTGA. The CDR3 loop reads CASSLGGGTEAFF. In DNA form, the CDR3 reads TGTGCCAGCAGCTTGGGGGGTGGCACTGAAGCTTTCTTT.

The rearrangement uses TRBV6-1 and TRBJ2-7; TRBD2 is a possible D gene (6 bases). CDR3 size: 17 residues. Germline CDR1 and CDR2: MNHNS and SASEGT. The germline V and J ends were trimmed by 0 bases and 1 base, with 16 bases remaining between them. Written as DNA, the CDR3 is TGTGCCAGCAGTGAAGCGCTCGTGAGCGGGTCGTCCTACGAGCAGTACTTC. Its translation: CASSEALVSGSSYEQYF.

Only a few counts were recorded for this clone. The chain recombines TRBV28 with TRBJ2-2, with D uncertain. The CDR3 has 13 residues. The germline V gene has CDR1 MDHEN and CDR2 SYDVKM. Trimming cost V 8 bases and J 3 bases, with 10 bases left between them. In DNA form, the CDR3 reads TGTGCCAGCTTAGCATTCCACACCGGGGAGCTGTTTTTT. Translated, it gives CASLAFHTGELFF.

The V call is TRBV2, the J call TRBJ2-7; 10 bases are shared with TRBD2. Looked up from germline, CDR1 is SNHLY and CDR2 is FYNNEI. Trimming removed 8 bases from V and 4 bases from J; junction bases left unmatched: 5. This CDR3 has 13 amino acids. The CDR3 protein is CASGLAAGYEQYF. The CDR3 nucleotides read TGTGCCAGCGGACTAGCGGCTGGGTACGAGCAGTACTTC.

The V and J genes are TRBV18 and TRBJ1-1; maybe TRBD1 (5 bases). The CDR3 totals 14 residues. Trimming shortened V by 8 bases and J by 1 base, and 14 bases separated the two germline ends. Per the germline V gene, CDR1 is KGHSH and CDR2 is LQKENI. The CDR3 DNA is TGTGCCAGCACTAGCCTTACAGGGAACACTGAAGCTTTCTTT. It yields the protein CASTSLTGNTEAFF.

The chain is built from TRBV7-9 and TRBJ1-2; no definite D call. In germline, CDR1 is SEHNR, CDR2 FQNEAQ (reference sequence). The CDR3 runs 13 residues. The V gene lost 5 bases and the J gene lost 4 bases, with 11 bases spanning the gap. The CDR3: CASSRRGSYGYTF. The CDR3 bases are TGTGCCAGCAGCCGCCGCGGTAGCTATGGCTACACCTTC.

The rearrangement links TRBV18 to TRBJ2-7, with a weak D call TRBD1 (6 bases). This CDR3 is built from 13 residues. Germline lookup yields CDR1 KGHSH and CDR2 LQKENI. V was clipped by 6 bases and J by 4 bases, with 13 bases between them. The CDR3 DNA follows: TGTGCCAGCTCGCCGGGACATGATTACGAGCAGTACTTC. This gives the protein CASSPGHDYEQYF.

This chain uses TRBV6-5 with TRBJ1-6, with 9 bases aligning to TRBD1. Per germline, CDR1 MNHEY and CDR2 SVGAGI. This CDR3 region has 14 residues. V dropped 7 bases and J dropped 7; count of bases not matched to a gene: 5. The CDR3 reads CASTAGTGNSPLHF. DNA for the CDR3: TGTGCCAGCACCGCCGGGACAGGGAATTCACCCCTCCACTTT.

This chain connects TRBV15 to TRBJ1-3; D is possibly TRBD1 (6 bases). CDR3 length: 15 amino acids. Germline assignment: CDR1 LNHNV and CDR2 YYDKDF (reference sequence). V was clipped by 6 bases and J by 1 base, with 13 bases between them. The CDR3 DNA reads TGTGCCACCAGGTACGGACAGCCATCTGGAAACACCATATATTTT. Translating gives CATRYGQPSGNTIYF.

The chain carries TRBV2 and TRBJ1-5, with 7 bases fitting TRBD1. The length of the CDR3 is 14 residues. The germline CDR1 and CDR2 sequences are SNHLY and FYNNEI. With 5 bases clipped from V and 6 bases from J, the junction kept 7 bases outside the gene matches. CDR3 region: CASSKGGGGQPQHF. The CDR3 DNA reads TGTGCCAGCAGTAAAGGGGGCGGGGGTCAGCCCCAGCATTTT.

The rearrangement links TRBV14 to TRBJ2-2; maybe TRBD1 (5 bases). V was shortened by 0 bases and J by 9 bases, with 14 bases between the two germline ends. The CDR3 sequence is 15 residues long. The germline gives CDR1 SGHDN, CDR2 FVKESK. In nucleotides, the CDR3 is TGTGCCAGCAGCCAAGACTTAGGACAAGCCCGGGAGCTGTTTTTT. Translated, it gives CASSQDLGQARELFF.

This chain links TRBV28 with TRBJ2-1; tentative D call: TRBD2 (6 bases). CDR1 is MDHEN and CDR2 is SYDVKM in the germline V gene. Deletions cut 6 bases from V and 2 bases from J, with 14 bases between. The CDR3 totals 15 residues. Here the CDR3 reads CASRVAGWAYNEQFF. The DNA of the CDR3 is TGTGCCAGCAGGGTCGCGGGGTGGGCCTACAATGAGCAGTTCTTC.

The J gene is TRBJ2-3, the V gene TRBV27; 8 positions agree with TRBD1. This CDR3 has 16 amino acids. In germline, CDR1 is MNHEY, CDR2 SMNVEV (reference sequence). The V segment lost 3 bases and the J segment 0 bases; nucleotides outside the gene matches: 5. For the CDR3, the DNA is TGTGCCAGCAGTTTTGGCCACAGGGGGAGCACAGATACGCAGTATTTT. Translated, it gives CASSFGHRGSTDTQYF.

The chain has TRBV6-5 and TRBJ1-2; D may be TRBD1 (6 bases). Trimming pared 2 bases from V and 6 bases from J, leaving 13 bases between. There are 14 residues in the CDR3. CDR1 and CDR2 (germline): MNHEY, SVGAGI. This CDR3 is CASSYVGTFDGYTF. Here the CDR3 DNA reads TGTGCCAGCAGTTACGTCGGGACATTTGATGGCTACACCTTC.

V is TRBV5-6 and J is TRBJ1-2; D remains unclear. The CDR3 contains 13 residues. V lost 3 bases to trimming and J lost 4 bases, with 10 bases between them. The germline V gene encodes CDR1 SGHDT and CDR2 YYEEEE. CDR3 nucleotide sequence: TGTGCCAGCAGCTCAACGCGGGGCTATGGCTACACCTTC. The encoded protein is CASSSTRGYGYTF.

The chain uses TRBV24-1 and TRBJ2-3, with D possibly being TRBD2 (5 bases). The V gene's germline CDR1 is KGHDR and CDR2 SFDVKD. This CDR3 is 13 amino acids long. Trimming removed 3 bases from V and 7 bases from J, with 10 bases in between. The CDR3 nucleotides are TGTGCCACCAGTGATACGAGGGCGCATACGCAGTATTTT. This translates into CATSDTRAHTQYF.

V gene TRBV28 combines with J gene TRBJ2-7, with TRBD2 matching 9 bases. The germline V gene encodes CDR1 MDHEN and CDR2 SYDVKM. The CDR3 totals 13 residues. With V trimmed by 5 bases and J by 7 bases, 6 bases remained unmatched. Here the CDR3 reads CASSGGRGGEQYF. For the CDR3, the DNA is TGTGCCAGCAGTGGCGGGAGGGGAGGGGAGCAGTACTTC.

The J gene is TRBJ1-1, the V gene TRBV10-3, with 7 bases that match TRBD1. Germline V gives CDR1 ENHRY, CDR2 SYGVKD. Trimming cost V 7 bases and J 5 bases; bases outside gene matches: 7. The CDR3 length is 13 residues. DNA of the CDR3: TGTGCCATCACTAAAGACAGGGATACTGAAGCTTTCTTT. It specifies CAITKDRDTEAFF.

V is TRBV25-1 and J is TRBJ1-4, with TRBD1 as a possible D gene (5 bases). The CDR3 is 11 amino acids. Deletions cut 7 bases from V and 15 bases from J, with 15 bases between. The germline V gene encodes CDR1 MGHDK and CDR2 SYGVNS. The CDR3 spells CASTQGSRMFF. CDR3 coding DNA: TGTGCCAGCACCCAGGGATCAAGGATGTTTTTT.

The chain combines TRBV7-9 with TRBJ1-3; D perhaps matches TRBD1 (5 bases). Trimming removed 10 bases from V and 3 bases from J, with 13 bases in between. The germline V gene has CDR1 SEHNR and CDR2 FQNEAQ (reference sequence). The CDR3 has 13 amino acids. CDR3 sequence: CATDQGGGNTIYF. The CDR3 bases are TGTGCCACCGACCAGGGTGGTGGAAACACCATATATTTT.

The V and J genes are TRBV11-2 and TRBJ1-2; tentative D call: TRBD1 (6 bases). This CDR3 comprises 14 residues. From germline, CDR1 is SGHAT and CDR2 FQNNGV. The V end was cut by 5 bases, the J end by 4 bases, with 14 bases between. The DNA for the CDR3 is TGTGCCAGCAGCGCGGACAGAGGACTCTATGGCTACACCTTC. Amino acids: CASSADRGLYGYTF.

This clone was found a few times. This chain links TRBV2 with TRBJ1-1; TRBD1 matches 8 bases. The CDR3 is 17 amino acids. Trimming took 4 bases from V and 1 from J; bases not matched to a gene: 11. Germline-derived CDR1 and CDR2 are SNHLY and FYNNEI. The CDR3 loop reads CASSGRTGLRRNTEAFF. The CDR3 DNA is TGTGCCAGCAGTGGACGGACAGGGTTGAGGAGGAACACTGAAGCTTTCTTT.